This T cell receptor beta chain was recorded in a study of blood T cell repertoires in COVID-19. In the authors' workflow: Amplification of reference gene primers provided the estimated nucleated cell counts. Assay used: immunoSEQ multiplex PCR; TCRdb lists only in-frame clones, some missing. V, J and clone size derive from that table, while D and trimming were established from the DNA sequence. The table lists some 50,000 clones, about four fifths of them singletons, with 8.2% in the top ten. The CDR3 is 13 amino acids. Trimming removed 3 bases from V and 5 bases from J, with 10 bases in between. CDR1 is MNHNS and CDR2 is SASEGT in the germline V gene.

The chain uses TRBV6-1 and TRBJ1-1; maybe TRBD1 (6 bases). Sequences were obtained from peripheral blood. This sequence originates from an elderly woman with acute or convalescent COVID-19. The CDR3 reads CASSDRGGTEAFF. CDR3 coding DNA: TGTGCCAGCAGTGACAGGGGAGGGACTGAAGCTTTCTTT.